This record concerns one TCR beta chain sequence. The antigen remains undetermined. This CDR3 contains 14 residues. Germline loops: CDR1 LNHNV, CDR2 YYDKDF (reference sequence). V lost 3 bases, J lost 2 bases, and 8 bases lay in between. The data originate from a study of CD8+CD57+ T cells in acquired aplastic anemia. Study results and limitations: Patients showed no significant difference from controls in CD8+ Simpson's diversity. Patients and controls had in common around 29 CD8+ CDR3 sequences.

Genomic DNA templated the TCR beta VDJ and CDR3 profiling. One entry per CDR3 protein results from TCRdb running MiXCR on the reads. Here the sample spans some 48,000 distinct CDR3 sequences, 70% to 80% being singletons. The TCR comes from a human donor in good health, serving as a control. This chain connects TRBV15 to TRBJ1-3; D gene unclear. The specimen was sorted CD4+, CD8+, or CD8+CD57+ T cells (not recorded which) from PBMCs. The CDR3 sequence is CATSSREPGNTIYF. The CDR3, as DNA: TGTGCCACCAGCAGCCGGGAACCTGGAAACACCATATATTTT.